A single sample is the source of the 22 T cell receptor beta chains below, sequenced in a study of cytomegalovirus exposure and HLA in healthy donors. Vbeta (60) and Jbeta (13) primers were used in the PCR. This table comes from immunoSEQ multiplex PCR, and its TCRdb copy is limited to in-frame clones, with some not included. The profile shows 150,000 or so clones, around 77% of them singletons. The sample consisted of PBMCs. These receptors were taken from a woman in her 50s in good health and CMV-seropositive.

This clone was counted a few times. The chain links TRBV11-2 to TRBJ2-5, with D tentatively TRBD1 (6 bases). Germline CDR1 reads SGHAT; CDR2 reads FQNNGV. The germline V and J ends were trimmed by 2 bases and 3 bases, with 10 bases remaining between them. CDR3 length: 14 residues. CDR3: CASSLLYREETQYF. Here the CDR3 DNA reads TGTGCCAGCAGCTTATTATACAGGGAAGAGACCCAGTACTTC.

Worth noting for this clone: The same CDR3 can be traced to other DNA sequences in this sample. The chain has TRBV29-1 and TRBJ2-1, with 8 bases that match TRBD2. The trim removed 6 bases at V and 2 bases at J, leaving 6 bases unmatched. The germline V gene encodes CDR1 SQVTM and CDR2 ANQGSEA. This CDR3 is 14 amino acids long. The CDR3 region has the DNA TGCAGCGTCCCCGGGAGGGTAACCTACAATGAGCAGTTCTTC. As protein: CSVPGRVTYNEQFF.

V and J are TRBV5-4 and TRBJ2-7; 12 bases map to TRBD2. The CDR3 covers 16 residues. V lost 6 bases to trimming and J lost 5 bases; unmatched junction nucleotides: 12. Germline V gene data show CDR1 as SGHNT and CDR2 as YYREEE (reference sequence). In DNA form, the CDR3 reads TGTGCCAGCACCAATCGACTAGCGGGAGATCGGGACGAGCAGTACTTC. Protein: CASTNRLAGDRDEQYF. Full variable domain (rest looked up from reference TRBV5-4 and TRBJ2-7): ETGVTQSPTHLIKTRGQQVTLRCSSQSGHNTVSWYQQALGQGPQFIFQYYREEENGRGNFPPRFSGLQFPNYSSELNVNALELDDSALYLCASTNRLAGDRDEQYFGPGTRLTVT.

The V and J genes are TRBV18 and TRBJ2-7, with a weak D call TRBD1 (6 bases). V was pared by 4 bases and J by 2 bases, with 12 bases between. Germline CDR1 and CDR2: KGHSH and LQKENI. The CDR3 contains 14 residues. CDR3 sequence: CASSLLTGPYEQYF. In DNA, the CDR3 is TGTGCCAGCTCACTCTTGACAGGACCCTACGAGCAGTACTTC.

Written as DNA, the CDR3 is TGTGCCAGCAGTTTCGAATGGGGCGCGGATACGCAGTATTTT. Protein sequence: CASSFEWGADTQYF. The V gene is TRBV7-2, the J gene TRBJ2-3, with D tentatively TRBD1 (5 bases). The V end was cut by 6 bases, the J end by 6 bases, with 16 bases between. CDR3 length equals 14 residues. Per germline, CDR1 SGHTA and CDR2 FQGNSA.

The V and J genes are TRBV7-9 and TRBJ2-7; TRBD2 matches at 10 bases. CDR1 is SEHNR, CDR2 FQNEAQ, per germline (reference sequence). The ends lost 3 bases at V and 2 bases at J; junction bases unmatched: 4. The CDR3 runs to 15 residues. The CDR3, as DNA: TGTGCCAGCAGCTTCAGACTAGCGGGTGCCTACGAGCAGTACTTC. It translates to CASSFRLAGAYEQYF.

V is TRBV7-9 and J is TRBJ1-2; a possible D gene is TRBD1 (5 bases). CDR1 and CDR2 from the germline V gene are SEHNR and FQNEAQ (reference sequence). This CDR3 region has 13 residues. V lost 1 base to trimming and J lost 7 bases, with 10 bases between them. In DNA, the CDR3 is TGTGCCAGCAGCTTAGAAGTAGGGGTTGGCTACACCTTC. It codes for CASSLEVGVGYTF.

The chain combines TRBV7-2 with TRBJ2-7; TRBD1 is a possible D gene (6 bases). The CDR3 loop spans 14 amino acids. Germline V gene data show CDR1 as SGHTA and CDR2 as FQGNSA. The V and J ends lost 5 bases and 3 bases respectively, with 14 bases between them. CDR3 sequence: CASSRVQGLYEQYF. In DNA form, the CDR3 reads TGTGCCAGCAGCCGAGTACAGGGCCTCTACGAGCAGTACTTC. Using reference TRBV7-2 and TRBJ2-7 for the parts outside the CDR3, the full variable domain is GAGVSQSPSNKVTEKGKDVELRCDPISGHTALYWYRQSLGQGLEFLIYFQGNSAPDKSGLPSDRFSAERTGGSVSTLTIQRTQQEDSAVYLCASSRVQGLYEQYFGPGTRLTVT.

The chain employs TRBV6-1 and TRBJ2-7; a weak D match, TRBD1 (5 bases). The CDR3 spans 13 residues. CDR1 and CDR2 from the germline V gene are MNHNS and SASEGT. Trimming left V 5 bases short and J 2 bases short, with 10 bases between. CDR3 region: CASSTQGTYEQYF. The CDR3, as DNA: TGTGCCAGCAGTACCCAGGGTACCTACGAGCAGTACTTC.

This chain links TRBV28 with TRBJ1-1, with D possibly matching TRBD1 (5 bases). The CDR3 runs 12 residues. Germline loops: CDR1 MDHEN, CDR2 SYDVKM. The germline V and J ends were trimmed by 6 bases and 11 bases, with 16 bases remaining between them. CDR3 loop: CASSEAGQRAFF. The DNA for the CDR3 is TGTGCCAGCAGCGAGGCGGGGCAGCGCGCTTTCTTT.

This clone was seen once. J is TRBJ2-5 and V is TRBV2, with D possibly matching TRBD2 (6 bases). V lost 4 bases and J lost 7, with 13 bases in between. Germline lookup yields CDR1 SNHLY and CDR2 FYNNEI. The CDR3 runs 13 residues. The CDR3 DNA follows: TGTGCCAGCAGTGGAGATAGCGGAGGGACCCAGTACTTC. Its translation is CASSGDSGGTQYF.

This chain connects TRBV5-1 to TRBJ1-5; the match to TRBD1 covers 9 bases. CDR3 length equals 15 residues. Germline V CDR1 and CDR2: SGHRS, YFSETQ. V was pared by 3 bases and J by 6 bases, with 7 bases of the junction left unmatched. The CDR3 DNA reads as TGCGCCAGCAGCTCACAGGGGGCTCCAGGTCAGCCCCAGCATTTT. Protein product: CASSSQGAPGQPQHF.

The V gene is TRBV6-5, the J gene TRBJ1-2; no firm D call. Germline V lookup: CDR1 MNHEY, CDR2 SVGAGI. The V end was cut by 7 bases, the J end by 2 bases, with 11 bases between. This CDR3 is 13 amino acids long. Here the CDR3 reads CASTPRVNYGYTF. The CDR3 DNA is TGTGCCAGCACACCTCGGGTCAACTATGGCTACACCTTC.

Of note for this clone: Other DNA sequences from this sample encode an identical CDR3 as well. The chain recombines TRBV4-2 with TRBJ2-5; D might be TRBD2 (6 bases). Trimming left V 1 base short and J 5 bases short, with 8 bases between. This CDR3 spans 13 amino acids. Germline V gene data show CDR1 as LGHNA and CDR2 as YNFKEQ. CDR3 coding DNA: TGTGCCAGCAGCCAAGGGGCGGGGGAGACCCAGTACTTC. This gives the protein CASSQGAGETQYF.

This chain's CDR3 is CASSHPSTGSQVNTEAFF. CDR3 sequence (DNA): TGCGCCAGCAGCCATCCATCGACAGGGAGCCAGGTGAACACTGAAGCTTTCTTT. This chain connects TRBV4-1 to TRBJ1-1; 7 nucleotides agree with TRBD1. V dropped 3 bases and J dropped 0; count of bases not matched to a gene: 13. Germline CDR1 MGHRA, CDR2 YSYEKL. CDR3 length equals 18 residues.

The chain couples TRBV19 to TRBJ2-2; tentatively, D is TRBD1 (5 bases). The length of the CDR3 is 13 residues. The ends were cut back, 4 bases at V and 6 bases at J, with 9 bases in the middle. The germline CDR1 and CDR2 sequences are LNHDA and SQIVND (reference sequence). CDR3 protein: CASSSQGPGELFF. The CDR3 DNA reads TGTGCCAGTAGTAGTCAGGGTCCCGGGGAGCTGTTTTTT.

The chain recombines TRBV7-9 with TRBJ1-4; maybe TRBD1 (5 bases). The V and J ends lost 3 bases and 5 bases respectively, with 10 bases between them. This CDR3 spans 14 amino acids. Germline V gives CDR1 SEHNR, CDR2 FQNEAQ (reference sequence). In DNA form, the CDR3 reads TGTGCCAGCAGCTTTTGGGGCGGCAATGAAAAACTGTTTTTT. Translating it yields CASSFWGGNEKLFF.

This chain links TRBV29-1 with TRBJ1-1; 7 bases are a match to TRBD1. This CDR3 has 13 residues. J was trimmed by 4 bases and V by 4 bases; bases with no gene match: 6. Germline CDR1 SQVTM, CDR2 ANQGSEA. The CDR3 protein is CSVGLGGSTEAFF. CDR3 DNA sequence: TGCAGCGTTGGATTAGGGGGCTCCACTGAAGCTTTCTTT.

The J gene is TRBJ1-2, the V gene TRBV19; D uncertain. This CDR3 spans 13 amino acids. Trimming pared 5 bases from V and 3 bases from J, leaving 10 bases between. Germline V lookup: CDR1 LNHDA, CDR2 SQIVND (reference sequence). The CDR3 region is CASSPTMDYGYTF. The CDR3, as DNA: TGTGCCAGTAGTCCCACAATGGACTATGGCTACACCTTC.

The gene calls are TRBV19 and TRBJ1-1; 9 bases agree with TRBD1. The J segment lost 1 base and the V segment lost 7 bases, leaving 4 bases of the junction unmatched. Germline loops: CDR1 LNHDA, CDR2 SQIVND (reference sequence). The CDR3 is 14 amino acids. CDR3 sequence: CASNRGQGNTEAFF. In nucleotides, the CDR3 is TGTGCCAGTAATAGGGGACAGGGGAACACTGAAGCTTTCTTT.

The chain links TRBV7-8 to TRBJ2-4; 8 bases line up with TRBD1. V shed 1 base, J shed 8 bases, and the junction held 10 bases outside the gene matches. The CDR3 has 16 residues. Germline CDR1 and CDR2: SGHVS and FQNEAQ. DNA of the CDR3: TGTGCCAGCAGCTTAGTAAGGCAGGGGGCTGTACACATTCAGTACTTC. Its protein product is CASSLVRQGAVHIQYF.

The gene calls are TRBV6-6 and TRBJ1-2, with TRBD1 identical over 7 bases. Trimming removed 6 bases from V and 5 bases from J; junction bases left unmatched: 9. CDR1 is MNHNY, CDR2 SVGAGI, per germline (reference sequence). The CDR3 has 14 amino acids. The CDR3 sequence: CASRGQQGKYGYTF. CDR3 nucleotides: TGTGCCAGCAGAGGACAACAGGGGAAATATGGCTACACCTTC.